The next 10 T cell receptor beta chains were all read from a single sample in a study of blood T cells in healthy people across ages. The use of a sample-barcoded 5' primer and a J-beta primer mix characterized a second PCR of about 7 to 12 cycles. TCRdb re-derived calls from the 5' RACE reads in MiXCR, one entry per CDR3 protein. The sample has 700,000 to 950,000 distinct CDR3 sequences; more than 40% are singletons. The sequencing sample was made of blood. The receptors here all came from a woman between 55 and 75 years old in good health.

The genes are TRBV6-5 and TRBJ2-7; unclear D gene. Trimming shortened V by 2 bases and J by 5 bases, and 10 bases separated the two germline ends. The CDR3 has 13 residues. Germline V gene data show CDR1 as MNHEY and CDR2 as SVGAGI. The CDR3 coding sequence is TGTGCCAGCAGTTACATCAGGATCCACGAGCAGTACTTC. This sequence encodes CASSYIRIHEQYF.

The gene calls are TRBV6-2 or TRBV6-3 and TRBJ1-5, with D hard to call. The germline gives CDR1 MNHEY, CDR2 SVGEGT. V lost 5 bases and J 0 bases, leaving 17 bases between the germline ends. The CDR3 is 17 amino acids. CDR3 region: CASSPLMAAYSNQPQHF. In DNA, the CDR3 is TGTGCCAGCAGTCCCCTAATGGCAGCCTATAGCAATCAGCCCCAGCATTTT.

This clonotype has only a few counts. This sequence joins TRBV11-2 and TRBJ1-1, with D tentatively TRBD1 (6 bases). Germline V gives CDR1 SGHAT, CDR2 FQNNGV. V was shortened by 5 bases and J by 6 bases, with 16 bases between the two germline ends. The CDR3 runs 14 residues. This CDR3 is CASSLRTVRAEAFF. The DNA for the CDR3 is TGTGCCAGCAGCCTAAGGACAGTAAGGGCTGAAGCTTTCTTT.

The chain has TRBV29-1 and TRBJ2-5; D is perhaps TRBD1 or TRBD2 (6 bases each). The CDR3 has 14 residues. Germline CDR1 is SQVTM and CDR2 is ANQGSEA. The V end was cut by 7 bases, the J end by 3 bases, with 18 bases between. The CDR3 here is CSAPRGAGEETQYF. CDR3 bases: TGCAGCGCTCCGAGGGGGGCAGGGGAAGAGACCCAGTACTTC.

V and J are TRBV20-1 and TRBJ2-5, with D uncertain. The end of the DNA is better explained by TRBJ2-7, so the J call may be wrong. Germline CDR1 reads DFQATT; CDR2 reads SNEGSKA (reference sequence). The CDR3 has 16 amino acids. CDR3: CSARDRFLELNYEQYF. CDR3 DNA: TGCAGTGCTAGAGATCGGTTTCTGGAGTTGAACTACGAGCAGTACTTC.

The genes are TRBV6-5 and TRBJ1-1; D is possibly TRBD1 (5 bases). V was cut by 0 bases and J by 1 base, with 12 bases left in between. The germline V gene encodes CDR1 MNHEY and CDR2 SVGAGI. The CDR3 covers 16 residues. CDR3 nucleotides: TGTGCCAGCAGTTACTCGTTGGGGACCGGGAACACTGAAGCTTTCTTT. It yields the protein CASSYSLGTGNTEAFF.

At least ten counts were recorded for this clonotype. The chain uses TRBV4-2 and TRBJ2-1, with D uncertain. The CDR3 consists of 16 residues. Germline V CDR1 and CDR2: LGHNA, YNFKEQ. The V end was cut by 0 bases, the J end by 6 bases, with 15 bases between. The CDR3 loop is CASSQDNEGRPNEQFF. CDR3 coding DNA: TGTGCCAGCAGCCAAGATAATGAAGGCAGACCCAATGAGCAGTTCTTC.

In this sample, this clonotype turned up many times. V usage is TRBV4-3 and J usage is TRBJ2-5, with TRBD2 identical over 7 bases. With 0 bases clipped from V and 0 bases from J, the junction kept 4 bases outside the gene matches. Germline CDR1 LGHNA, CDR2 YSLEER. This CDR3 spans 16 amino acids. The CDR3 sequence: CASSQDSGRYQETQYF. The CDR3 region has the DNA TGCGCCAGCAGCCAAGATTCCGGGAGGTACCAAGAGACCCAGTACTTC.

The chain recombines TRBV27 with TRBJ2-7, with 7 nucleotides matching TRBD2. The ends lost 3 bases at V and 3 bases at J; junction bases unmatched: 11. Per the germline V gene, CDR1 is MNHEY and CDR2 is SMNVEV (reference sequence). This CDR3 is 16 amino acids long. The CDR3 sequence is CASSFSSGLLSYEQYF. For the CDR3, the DNA is TGTGCCAGCAGTTTTAGTTCGGGACTACTAAGCTACGAGCAGTACTTC.

V usage is TRBV11-2 and J usage is TRBJ2-3; D tentatively fits TRBD1 or TRBD2 (5 bases each). From germline, CDR1 is SGHAT and CDR2 FQNNGV. The CDR3 has 15 amino acids. V lost 5 bases, J lost 1 base, and 13 bases lay in between. The CDR3 DNA sequence: TGTGCCAGCAGCACGGTGGGGACCCGCACAGATACGCAGTATTTT. The encoded protein is CASSTVGTRTDTQYF.